The 14 T cell receptor beta chains given below trace back to one sample, sequenced in a study of identical twins. TCRdb passed the 5' RACE reads through MiXCR, listing each CDR3 protein once. The table records a few hundred thousand distinct CDR3 sequences, more than 6.5% of them present only once. These sequences were also reported in another study, on yellow fever vaccine responses in identical twins.

Sequenced input: memory (CD45RO+) T cells sorted from blood. These receptor sequences come from a woman under 30 in good health.

This clonotype was counted many times. V gene TRBV12-3 or TRBV12-4 combines with J gene TRBJ2-6; the D is unclear. Trimming removed 8 bases at V and 0 bases at J, with 5 bases between. The CDR3 spans 13 residues. The CDR3 DNA is TGTGCCAGCCTGTTCTCTGGGGCCAACGTCCTGACTTTC. Protein sequence: CASLFSGANVLTF.

This clonotype showed up many times. The V gene is TRBV4-2, the J gene TRBJ1-2; possibly TRBD1 for D (6 bases). Trimming removed 0 bases at V and 4 bases at J, with 12 bases between. Germline lookup yields CDR1 LGHNA and CDR2 YNFKEQ. The CDR3 contains 15 residues. The CDR3 bases are TGTGCCAGCAGCCAAGATACCGGGGGCCTCTATGGCTACACCTTC. As protein: CASSQDTGGLYGYTF.

This clonotype has more than one count but fewer than ten. The J gene is TRBJ2-1, the V gene TRBV7-9, with TRBD1 matching 9 bases. This CDR3 is 12 amino acids long. Germline CDR1 and CDR2: SEHNR and FQNEAQ (reference sequence). J lost 14 bases, V lost 3 bases, and 5 bases had no gene match. The CDR3 protein is CASSLGQGKEFF. The CDR3 bases are TGTGCCAGCAGCTTGGGACAGGGAAAAGAGTTCTTC.

There are many counts of this clonotype. J is TRBJ2-3 and V is TRBV20-1, with 9 bases identical to TRBD1. Per germline, CDR1 DFQATT and CDR2 SNEGSKA (reference sequence). Trimming removed 5 bases from V and 2 bases from J; junction bases left unmatched: 14. The CDR3 is 17 amino acids. The CDR3 sequence: CSASDRGVPTNTDTQYF. As DNA, the CDR3 is TGCAGTGCTTCGGACAGGGGAGTTCCCACCAACACAGATACGCAGTATTTT.

V and J are TRBV5-1 and TRBJ2-3; TRBD2 matches at 13 bases. Trimming at V came to 4 bases and at J to 2 bases, leaving 1 base not matched to a gene. The germline V gene has CDR1 SGHRS and CDR2 YFSETQ. This CDR3 is built from 15 residues. The CDR3 here is CASSTSGGDTDTQYF. The CDR3 DNA follows: TGCGCCAGCAGCACTAGCGGGGGGGACACAGATACGCAGTATTTT.

This clonotype was seen a few times. The rearrangement links TRBV10-2 to TRBJ1-5; D remains unclear. The CDR3 runs 17 residues. Trimming removed 10 bases from V and 0 bases from J, with 22 bases in between. From germline, CDR1 is WSHSY and CDR2 SAAADI. DNA of the CDR3: TGCGCCACGAACCGAGGGATTTTGGATAGTAGCAATCAGCCCCAGCATTTT. This codes for CATNRGILDSSNQPQHF.

The table lists this clonotype with many counts. The rearrangement uses TRBV10-3 and TRBJ1-3; D is unclear. There are 14 residues in the CDR3. Germline V gene lookup returns CDR1 ENHRY and CDR2 SYGVKD. V was clipped by 6 bases and J by 0 bases, with 9 bases between them. Here the CDR3 DNA reads TGTGCCATCAGGGTCGAGCTCTCTGGAAACACCATATATTTT. It codes for CAIRVELSGNTIYF.

At least ten counts were recorded for this clonotype. J is TRBJ2-5 and V is TRBV3-1; D remains unclear. V was cut by 0 bases and J by 5 bases, with 7 bases left in between. CDR1 and CDR2 (germline): LGHDT, YNNKEL (reference sequence). The CDR3 sequence is 13 residues long. The CDR3 sequence: CASSQDLGETQYF. Written as DNA, the CDR3 is TGTGCCAGCAGCCAAGATCTTGGGGAGACCCAGTACTTC.

The gene calls are TRBV27 and TRBJ2-1, with D hard to call. The CDR3 has 13 amino acids. V was trimmed by 6 bases and J by 6 bases, leaving 12 bases between them. In germline, CDR1 is MNHEY, CDR2 SMNVEV (reference sequence). Here the CDR3 DNA reads TGTGCCAGCAGAAATACCTGGGGCAATGAGCAGTTCTTC. This sequence encodes CASRNTWGNEQFF.

Remarks on this clonotype: One end of the junction does not line up with germline, which may come from a read error. The chain recombines TRBV28 with TRBJ2-3; 9 bases align to TRBD2. This CDR3 is 17 amino acids long. Germline CDR1 is MDHEN and CDR2 is SYDVKM. The CDR3 protein is CASSLSPPGTSTDTLYF. The DNA for the CDR3 is TGTGCCAGCAGTTTATCCCCCCCCGGGACTAGCACAGATACGCTGTATTTT.

The rearrangement links TRBV20-1 to TRBJ2-1; maybe TRBD2 (6 bases). CDR1 and CDR2 from the germline V gene are DFQATT and SNEGSKA (reference sequence). The CDR3 length is 15 residues. Trimming removed 3 bases at V and 0 bases at J, with 12 bases between. Here the CDR3 reads CSASETRGSYNEQFF. In DNA, the CDR3 is TGCAGTGCTAGCGAGACTAGGGGCTCCTACAATGAGCAGTTCTTC.

This clonotype has just a few counts. The CDR3 nucleotides read TGCAGTGCCGGGACAGGCCCAAATGAGCAGTTCTTC. It translates to CSAGTGPNEQFF. V gene TRBV20-1 combines with J gene TRBJ2-1; TRBD1 agrees at 8 bases. V trimming: 6 bases; J trimming: 7 bases; junction bases outside the gene matches: 5. The CDR3 is made up of 12 amino acids. Germline-derived CDR1 and CDR2 are DFQATT and SNEGSKA (reference sequence).

This clonotype was observed many times. The chain recombines TRBV7-6 with TRBJ2-5; 11 bases match TRBD2. The trim removed 1 base at V and 5 bases at J, leaving 9 bases unmatched. This CDR3 spans 17 amino acids. Looked up from germline, CDR1 is SGHVS and CDR2 is FNYEAQ. In DNA, the CDR3 is TGTGCCAGCAGCTTAGGGCTACTAGCGGGAGTCGGGGAGACCCAGTACTTC. As protein: CASSLGLLAGVGETQYF.

This clonotype was counted between two and nine times. The chain uses TRBV10-3 and TRBJ1-2; D possibly corresponds to TRBD1 (5 bases). The germline V and J ends were trimmed by 7 bases and 3 bases, with 15 bases remaining between them. This CDR3 has 14 amino acids. Per the germline V gene, CDR1 is ENHRY and CDR2 is SYGVKD. The CDR3, as DNA: TGTGCCATCAATTCAGGGAGGGAGGACTATGGCTACACCTTC. This codes for CAINSGREDYGYTF.